The 3 T cell receptor beta chains below were found in one sample sequenced in a study of T-cell reconstitution after alpha-beta-depleted transplantation in children. Construction of the TCRbeta library involved unique molecular identifiers. TCRdb recomputed calls from the PCR reads with MiXCR, one row per CDR3 protein. This sample yields more than 500,000 distinct CDR3 sequences, of which approximately 10% are seen a single time; 12% to 15% belongs to the top ten. Sequenced here: PBMCs, mostly from graft donor cells, sampled 180 days after TCRalphabeta/CD19-depleted stem cell transplant. The source of these receptors is a female patient aged 2 to 10 who had a stem cell transplant for aplastic anemia, so the T cells may come from the graft donor.

The gene calls are TRBV25-1 and TRBJ2-7; D unresolved. This CDR3 contains 13 residues. Germline V lookup: CDR1 MGHDK, CDR2 SYGVNS. V dropped 2 bases and J dropped 5 bases, with 10 bases sitting between them. DNA for the CDR3: TGTGCCAGCAGTGAAGTAGGTCAGCACGAGCAGTACGTC. Its protein is CASSEVGQHEQYV.

The table lists this clonotype with a few counts. This chain uses TRBV5-1 with TRBJ2-1, with 12 positions matching TRBD2. J gave up 1 base and V 1 base, and 6 bases lay outside the gene matches. Per germline, CDR1 SGHRS and CDR2 YFSETQ. The CDR3 runs to 18 residues. The DNA of the CDR3 is TGCGCCAGCAGCTTGCGGACTAGCGGGACGCGGTCCTACAATGAGCAGTTCTTC. Encoded protein: CASSLRTSGTRSYNEQFF.

The chain is built from TRBV7-9 and TRBJ2-5; D might be TRBD2 (6 bases). Looked up from germline, CDR1 is SEHNR and CDR2 is FQNEAQ (reference sequence). Trimming removed 8 bases from V and 1 base from J, with 8 bases in between. This CDR3 spans 12 amino acids. CDR3 residues: CASGDFQETQYF. The CDR3 nucleotides are TGTGCCAGCGGGGACTTCCAAGAGACCCAGTACTTC.